This passage covers 32 T cell receptor beta chains from one sample sequenced in a study of regulatory T cells in long-lasting Graves disease. Regarding time point: newly diagnosed GD, antithyroid drugs for less than 3 months. PBMCs were the source of the RNA used for TCR sequencing. To make TCR beta libraries, researchers used iRepertoire HTBI primers and Arm-PCR of CDR3 regions. In TCRdb, the multiplex PCR reads were re-called with MiXCR into one record per CDR3 protein. Among 580,000 or so distinct CDR3 sequences listed, about 16% were seen once. This sample was also put to use in a study of T cells in Graves' hyperthyroidism and ophthalmopathy.

The material was peripheral blood mononuclear cells (PBMCs), obtained at new diagnosis, from a patient treated with antithyroid drugs. The receptors here all came from a man aged 18 to 29 with Graves disease.

The CDR3, as DNA: TGTGCCAGCATAGGTCAGTTGAACACTGAAGCTTTCTTT. It yields the protein CASIGQLNTEAFF. The chain is built from TRBV6-1 and TRBJ1-1; unclear D gene. CDR1 is MNHNS and CDR2 is SASEGT in the germline V gene. The CDR3 sequence is 13 residues long. Trimming took off 7 bases at V and 0 bases at J, with 9 bases between the two ends.

This clonotype was seen repeatedly, ten times or more. V is TRBV12-3 or TRBV12-4 and J is TRBJ2-7; perhaps D is TRBD1 or TRBD2 (5 bases each). This CDR3 spans 14 amino acids. Trimming removed 6 bases from V and 3 bases from J, with 15 bases in between. CDR3 amino acids: CASSQRDGRYEQYF. The CDR3 nucleotides are TGTGCCAGCAGCCAACGGGACGGCCGCTACGAGCAGTACTTC.

In its sample, this clonotype was seen many times. CDR3 in DNA: TGTGCCAGCAGCTCAGTTAGCGGCCAAGAGACCCAGTACTTC. The encoded protein is CASSSVSGQETQYF. The chain employs TRBV7-9 and TRBJ2-5; D perhaps matches TRBD2 (6 bases). This CDR3 is 14 amino acids long. Germline V gene data show CDR1 as SEHNR and CDR2 as FQNEAQ (reference sequence). Trimming left V 4 bases short and J 1 base short, with 10 bases between.

Note on this clonotype: This sequence may be a read error, since a much larger clone differs from it by one base. The chain has TRBV5-1 and TRBJ2-2; the match to TRBD2 covers 7 bases. This CDR3 is built from 15 residues. CDR1 and CDR2 (germline): SGHRS, YFSETQ. In DNA, the CDR3 is TGCGCCAGCAGCTTGCAGGGAGGGAACACCGGGGAGCCGTTTTTT. As protein: CASSLQGGNTGEPFF.

This clonotype appeared many times. The chain has TRBV6-5 and TRBJ1-1; possibly TRBD1 for D (6 bases). The CDR3 sequence is 15 residues long. CDR1 MNHEY and CDR2 SVGAGI come from the germline V gene. V was pared by 2 bases and J by 1 base, with 11 bases between. The CDR3 sequence is CASSYRGAGNTEAFF. The CDR3 DNA follows: TGTGCCAGCAGTTACCGGGGGGCGGGGAACACTGAAGCTTTCTTT.

This clonotype was seen only a few times. The chain combines TRBV2 with TRBJ1-6, with TRBD1 matching 7 bases. Germline-derived CDR1 and CDR2 are SNHLY and FYNNEI. The V and J ends lost 7 bases and 10 bases, in that order; junction bases with no gene match: 7. This CDR3 is built from 13 residues. The CDR3 here is CASTQGIGSPLHF. As DNA, the CDR3 is TGTGCCAGCACACAGGGGATTGGATCACCCCTCCACTTT.

This clonotype was seen many times. The chain has TRBV3-1 and TRBJ2-1; no clear D. V dropped 1 base and J dropped 8 bases, with 3 bases sitting between them. In germline, CDR1 is LGHDT, CDR2 YNNKEL (reference sequence). CDR3 length: 11 amino acids. The CDR3: CASSQADEQFF. The CDR3, as DNA: TGTGCCAGCAGCCAAGCTGATGAGCAGTTCTTC.

V gene TRBV20-1 combines with J gene TRBJ1-1; possibly TRBD1 for D (6 bases). V lost 7 bases and J lost 0, with 21 bases in between. The germline V gene encodes CDR1 DFQATT and CDR2 SNEGSKA (reference sequence). The CDR3 totals 16 residues. Here the CDR3 DNA reads TGCAGTGTTCGGGGAGGGGGGGCGAAGATGAACACTGAAGCTTTCTTT. It codes for CSVRGGGAKMNTEAFF.

This clonotype was counted ten times or more. This chain links TRBV27 with TRBJ2-7, with D possibly being TRBD2 (5 bases). V was pared by 1 base and J by 0 bases, with 10 bases between. Germline lookup yields CDR1 MNHEY and CDR2 SMNVEV (reference sequence). CDR3 size: 15 residues. The CDR3 nucleotides read TGTGCCAGCAGTTTATTAGGGAGAACCTCCTACGAGCAGTACTTC. This codes for CASSLLGRTSYEQYF.

This clonotype was seen ten or more times. V is TRBV28 and J is TRBJ2-5; TRBD2 agrees at 7 bases. The CDR3 contains 16 residues. Looked up from germline, CDR1 is MDHEN and CDR2 is SYDVKM. With V trimmed by 6 bases and J by 2 bases, 12 bases remained unmatched. As DNA, the CDR3 is TGTGCCAGCAGCCGTTTCGCCCGGGAGGTTCAAGAGACCCAGTACTTC. Translated: CASSRFAREVQETQYF. Together with reference TRBV28 and TRBJ2-5, the CDR3 gives the full variable domain: DVKVTQSSRYLVKRTGEKVFLECVQDMDHENMFWYRQDPGLGLRLIYFSYDVKMKEKGDIPEGYSVSREKKERFSLILESASTNQTSMYLCASSRFAREVQETQYFGPGTRLLVL.

In this sample, this clonotype turned up many times. The chain uses TRBV11-2 and TRBJ1-1; D might be TRBD1 (5 bases). V shed 3 bases and J shed 9 bases, with 17 bases lying between them. Germline CDR1 reads SGHAT; CDR2 reads FQNNGV. This CDR3 comprises 14 residues. DNA of the CDR3: TGTGCCAGCAGCTTGAGTAGCCGGTTGGGACAAGCTTTCTTT. Translation gives CASSLSSRLGQAFF.

Ten or more counts support this clonotype. The gene calls are TRBV30 and TRBJ1-2; 7 bases align to TRBD1. Looked up from germline, CDR1 is GTSNPN and CDR2 is SVGIG (reference sequence). The CDR3 contains 12 residues. The V segment lost 2 bases and the J segment 8 bases; nucleotides outside the gene matches: 5. CDR3 sequence (DNA): TGTGCCTGGAGTCGACAGGGTTTCGGCTACACCTTC. Protein product: CAWSRQGFGYTF.

J is TRBJ2-6 and V is TRBV20-1, with TRBD1 identical over 7 bases. Germline V lookup: CDR1 DFQATT, CDR2 SNEGSKA (reference sequence). This CDR3 has 15 amino acids. V lost 5 bases and J lost 4; bases outside the gene matches: 8. CDR3 sequence reads: CSASRDSLGANVLTF. In nucleotides, the CDR3 is TGCAGTGCTTCAAGGGACAGCCTCGGGGCCAACGTCCTGACTTTC.

There are a few counts of this clonotype. The chain links TRBV14 to TRBJ2-7; the D gene is possibly TRBD2 (6 bases). The CDR3 loop spans 14 amino acids. The germline V gene has CDR1 SGHDN and CDR2 FVKESK. Trimming pared 1 base from V and 5 bases from J, leaving 12 bases between. CDR3 sequence (DNA): TGTGCCAGCAGCCAAGCCTTGGGGGGTCACGAGCAGTACTTC. It encodes CASSQALGGHEQYF.

CDR3 loop: CASSSGEGLVAEQYF. The CDR3 DNA sequence: TGCGCCAGCAGCTCTGGAGAGGGACTAGTTGCCGAGCAGTACTTC. The V and J genes are TRBV5-1 and TRBJ2-7; 8 nucleotides match TRBD2. Germline V gives CDR1 SGHRS, CDR2 YFSETQ. Trimming cost V 3 bases and J 6 bases; bases outside gene matches: 11. This CDR3 region has 15 residues.

The CDR3, as DNA: TGTGCCAGCAGCTTGGGGGATGGGGGTGAGCAGTTCTTC. Its protein is CASSLGDGGEQFF. This rearrangement joins TRBV5-6 to TRBJ2-1; D may match TRBD1 or TRBD2 (5 bases each). Germline V gene sequence: CDR1 SGHDT, CDR2 YYEEEE. The ends were cut back, 0 bases at V and 9 bases at J, with 10 bases in the middle. CDR3 length: 13 amino acids. Full variable domain (remainder filled in from reference TRBV5-6 and TRBJ2-1): DAGVTQSPTHLIKTRGQQVTLRCSPKSGHDTVSWYQQALGQGPQFIFQYYEEEERQRGNFPDRFSGHQFPNYSSELNVNALLLGDSALYLCASSLGDGGEQFFGPGTRLTVL.

This chain uses TRBV28 with TRBJ2-7; D is perhaps TRBD1 (5 bases). With 6 bases removed from V and 1 base from J, the gap between germline ends came to 19 bases. The CDR3 is 16 residues long. Germline-derived CDR1 and CDR2 are MDHEN and SYDVKM. The CDR3 nucleotides read TGTGCCAGCAGGCCGATCGACCCCCAGGGATCCTACGAGCAGTACTTC. Its protein product is CASRPIDPQGSYEQYF. Supplemented by reference TRBV28 and TRBJ2-7, the full variable domain reads DVKVTQSSRYLVKRTGEKVFLECVQDMDHENMFWYRQDPGLGLRLIYFSYDVKMKEKGDIPEGYSVSREKKERFSLILESASTNQTSMYLCASRPIDPQGSYEQYFGPGTRLTVT.

This clonotype has only a few counts. CDR3: CASSIGGGPYEQFF. The DNA of the CDR3 is TGTGCCAGTAGTATTGGGGGAGGGCCCTACGAGCAGTTCTTC. The J gene is TRBJ2-1, the V gene TRBV19; 7 bases fit TRBD2. Germline V gene lookup returns CDR1 LNHDA and CDR2 SQIVND (reference sequence). The trim removed 3 bases at V and 10 bases at J, leaving 9 bases unmatched. This CDR3 has 14 residues.

This clonotype was detected ten times or more. V is TRBV11-2 and J is TRBJ2-7; unclear D gene. CDR3 length: 13 residues. Germline V gene lookup returns CDR1 SGHAT and CDR2 FQNNGV. V was pared by 3 bases and J by 4 bases, with 10 bases between. In DNA, the CDR3 is TGTGCCAGCAGCTTCACCTCCGTATACGAGCAGTACTTC. This gives the protein CASSFTSVYEQYF.

As concerns this clonotype: At one end, the junction sequence differs from germline, possibly due to a read error. The chain joins TRBV11-2 to TRBJ2-7, with D perhaps matching TRBD1 or TRBD2 (5 bases each). The CDR3 has 15 residues. Germline loops: CDR1 SGHAT, CDR2 FQNNGV. The CDR3 spells CASRTLTRGRNEQYF. The DNA for the CDR3 is TGCGCCAGCAGAACTCTCACCCGGGGCAGGAACGAGCAGTACTTC.

In its sample, this clonotype was seen many times. The rearrangement uses TRBV6-1 and TRBJ1-5; 7 nucleotides line up with TRBD1. CDR3 length: 15 amino acids. Losses at the gene ends were 2 bases for V and 2 bases for J; bases not matched to a gene: 3. Looked up from germline, CDR1 is MNHNS and CDR2 is SASEGT. CDR3 amino acids: CASSEMGTGNQPQHF. The DNA for the CDR3 is TGTGCCAGCAGTGAAATGGGGACAGGCAATCAGCCCCAGCATTTT.

This clonotype occurred a few times. This chain joins TRBV28 and TRBJ2-6; D not resolved. With 2 bases removed from V and 2 bases from J, the gap between germline ends came to 10 bases. The germline CDR1 and CDR2 sequences are MDHEN and SYDVKM. The CDR3 length is 16 residues. In DNA form, the CDR3 reads TGTGCCAGCAGTTTAATAAGGTACACTGGGGCCAACGTCCTGACTTTC. Protein product: CASSLIRYTGANVLTF.

The chain recombines TRBV19 with TRBJ2-6, with a tentative D call TRBD2 (5 bases). The CDR3 sequence is 18 residues long. Per the germline V gene, CDR1 is LNHDA and CDR2 is SQIVND (reference sequence). V was cut by 0 bases and J by 0 bases, with 12 bases left in between. In nucleotides, the CDR3 is TGTGCCAGTAGTATAGAGAGGGCTCGCTACTCTGGGGCCAACGTCCTGACTTTC. This codes for CASSIERARYSGANVLTF.

This clonotype has a count of ten or more. The chain has TRBV28 and TRBJ1-5; D not resolved. Between the trimmed V and J ends, which lost 5 bases and 4 bases, there was a span of 18 bases. The germline V gene encodes CDR1 MDHEN and CDR2 SYDVKM. There are 16 residues in the CDR3. The CDR3 nucleotides read TGTGCCAGCAGTCCCTCCGCAGGCACATGGAATCAGCCCCAGCATTTT. It yields the protein CASSPSAGTWNQPQHF. Using reference TRBV28 and TRBJ1-5 for the parts outside the CDR3, the full variable domain is DVKVTQSSRYLVKRTGEKVFLECVQDMDHENMFWYRQDPGLGLRLIYFSYDVKMKEKGDIPEGYSVSREKKERFSLILESASTNQTSMYLCASSPSAGTWNQPQHFGDGTRLSIL.

Many counts were recorded for this clonotype. The chain carries TRBV20-1 and TRBJ2-1; possible D gene TRBD2, 5 bases. The CDR3 contains 15 residues. Trimming removed 6 bases at V and 0 bases at J, with 15 bases between. The germline V gene has CDR1 DFQATT and CDR2 SNEGSKA (reference sequence). The CDR3 nucleotides are TGCAGTGCCTATGCGGGCCCGAGCTCCTACAATGAGCAGTTCTTC. Its protein product is CSAYAGPSSYNEQFF.

This clonotype was counted ten times or more. This chain joins TRBV12-3 or TRBV12-4 and TRBJ1-3, with D uncertain. Trimming removed 2 bases at V and 1 base at J, with 6 bases between. The CDR3 sequence is 14 residues long. The CDR3 loop is CASSLSRSGNTIYF. The CDR3, as DNA: TGTGCCAGCAGTTTAAGCCGATCTGGAAACACCATATATTTT.

This chain joins TRBV7-8 and TRBJ2-3; TRBD2 agrees at 15 bases. J was trimmed by 13 bases and V by 5 bases; bases with no gene match: 7. The germline V gene has CDR1 SGHVS and CDR2 FQNEAQ. This CDR3 comprises 14 residues. DNA of the CDR3: TGTGCCAGCAGCGAGAGGGGACTAGCGGGAGGAAAGTATTTT. Protein: CASSERGLAGGKYF.

The chain is built from TRBV7-9 and TRBJ1-1, with TRBD1 as a possible D gene (5 bases). The CDR3 is 15 residues long. The ends were cut back, 6 bases at V and 0 bases at J, with 14 bases in the middle. The germline CDR1 and CDR2 sequences are SEHNR and FQNEAQ (reference sequence). The CDR3 sequence is CASRKRTDMNTEAFF. As DNA, the CDR3 is TGTGCCAGCAGGAAAAGGACGGACATGAACACTGAAGCTTTCTTT.

The V gene is TRBV7-9, the J gene TRBJ2-4; a possible D gene is TRBD2 (6 bases). V was pared by 4 bases and J by 7 bases, with 14 bases between. Germline V gene sequence: CDR1 SEHNR, CDR2 FQNEAQ (reference sequence). The CDR3 is made up of 14 amino acids. For the CDR3, the DNA is TGTGCCAGCAGCTCCAGACGCCTAGCGAACATTCAGTACTTC. It encodes CASSSRRLANIQYF. Based on the CDR3 plus reference TRBV7-9 and TRBJ2-4, the full variable domain is DTGVSQNPRHKITKRGQNVTFRCDPISEHNRLYWYRQTLGQGPEFLTYFQNEAQLEKSRLLSDRFSAERPKGSFSTLEIQRTEQGDSAMYLCASSSRRLANIQYFGAGTRLSVL.

The V call is TRBV20-1, the J call TRBJ2-7, with no clear D. Trimming took off 3 bases at V and 6 bases at J, with 12 bases between the two ends. The CDR3 is made up of 12 amino acids. Germline values: CDR1 DFQATT, CDR2 SNEGSKA (reference sequence). In DNA, the CDR3 is TGCAGTGCTAGCAGCACTACTTTCGAGCAGTACTTC. It yields the protein CSASSTTFEQYF.

This clonotype was found many times. The rearrangement uses TRBV18 and TRBJ2-5; the D gene is possibly TRBD2 (5 bases). Germline V CDR1 and CDR2: KGHSH, LQKENI. CDR3 length: 14 amino acids. Trimming cost V 1 base and J 4 bases, with 10 bases left between them. DNA for the CDR3: TGTGCCAGCTCACCACAAAGGGCGGGAGAGACCCAGTACTTC. Its protein is CASSPQRAGETQYF. Full variable domain (rest looked up from reference TRBV18 and TRBJ2-5): NAGVMQNPRHLVRRRGQEARLRCSPMKGHSHVYWYRQLPEEGLKFMVYLQKENIIDESGMPKERFSAEFPKEGPSILRIQQVVRGDSAAYFCASSPQRAGETQYFGPGTRLLVL.

The gene calls are TRBV7-9 and TRBJ2-6; 11 nucleotides align to TRBD2. J was trimmed by 2 bases and V by 4 bases; bases with no gene match: 4. CDR1 is SEHNR, CDR2 FQNEAQ, per germline (reference sequence). CDR3 size: 17 residues. CDR3 in DNA: TGTGCCAGCAGCTCGACTAGCGGGATTGCTGGGGCCAACGTCCTGACTTTC. The encoded protein is CASSSTSGIAGANVLTF.